This T cell receptor beta chain was observed in a study of CD8+CD57+ T cells in acquired aplastic anemia. Study-wide context: Sorted CD4+ plus CD8+ cells gave DNA averaging approximately 2.9 ug. The average read count for CD4+ cells in healthy donors was 10 million to 12 million.

It was genomic DNA that served as the template for profiling TCR beta VDJ and CDR3. TCRdb reanalysed the reads using MiXCR and keeps one entry per CDR3 protein. The top ten clones hold about 15% of a sample with around 200,000 distinct CDR3 sequences, approximately 49% of them seen once. General study results and limits: CD8+ Simpson's diversity in patients was not significantly different from that in controls.

This clonotype was counted many times. Antigen specificity is unknown. Trimming pared 0 bases from V and 6 bases from J, leaving 9 bases between. There are 15 residues in the CDR3. Germline V gene sequence: CDR1 ENHRY, CDR2 SYGVKD. Sequenced sample: sorted CD4+, CD8+, or CD8+CD57+ T cells (not recorded which) from PBMCs. This chain links TRBV10-3 with TRBJ1-6; TRBD1 is a possible D gene (5 bases). The receptor was derived from a human donor in good health, serving as a control. The CDR3 region is CAISESDSTNSPLHF. The CDR3 region has the DNA TGTGCCATCAGTGAGTCTGACAGCACTAATTCACCCCTCCACTTT.